At least ten counts were recorded for the clone carrying this T cell receptor beta chain. The antigen remains undetermined. CDR3 length equals 15 residues. Germline assignment: CDR1 LGHDT and CDR2 YNNKEL (reference sequence). Trimming removed 5 bases from V and 3 bases from J; junction bases left unmatched: 8. Researchers collected ten milliliters of peripheral blood from every single donor. The data belong to a study of blood T cells in healthy people across ages. Across the whole study: About one barcoded beta molecule per two T cells came from capture by template switching. Study outcomes and limitations: Both naive CD4+ cell counts and diversity were greater in long-lived donors than in aged donors.

A second PCR, run for roughly 7 to 12 cycles, used a sample-barcoded 5' primer plus a J-beta primer mix. A 12-random-nucleotide template-switch adaptor tagged each cDNA molecule. TCRdb re-derived calls from the 5' RACE reads in MiXCR, one entry per CDR3 protein. The sample holds hundreds of thousands of distinct CDR3 sequences; 43% are singletons and the top ten take 20% to 25%. The V call is TRBV3-1, the J call TRBJ2-5, with 8 nucleotides matching TRBD1. The source material was blood. The receptor was derived from a woman aged 60-75 years in good health. The CDR3 region has the DNA TGTGCCAGCAGCTTCCCACAGGGGGGTGAAGAGACCCAGTACTTC. It yields the protein CASSFPQGGEETQYF.